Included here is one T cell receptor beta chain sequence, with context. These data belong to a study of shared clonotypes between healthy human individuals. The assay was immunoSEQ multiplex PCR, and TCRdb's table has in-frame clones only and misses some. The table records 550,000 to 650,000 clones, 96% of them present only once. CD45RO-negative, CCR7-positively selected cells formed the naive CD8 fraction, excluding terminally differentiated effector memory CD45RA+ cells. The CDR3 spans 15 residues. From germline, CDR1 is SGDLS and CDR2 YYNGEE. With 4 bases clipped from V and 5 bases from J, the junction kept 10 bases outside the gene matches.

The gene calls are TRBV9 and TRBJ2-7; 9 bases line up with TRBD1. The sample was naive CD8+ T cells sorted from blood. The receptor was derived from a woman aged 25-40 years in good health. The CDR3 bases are TGTGCCAGCAGCCTGCGGACAGGGGAAGTGGACGAGCAGTACTTC. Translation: CASSLRTGEVDEQYF.